This TCR beta chain was found in a study of spatial heterogeneity in lung cancer. As for time point: sample taken at primary tumor resection. Unsorted whole RNA from tumor, nontumor lung or frozen PBMC underwent sequencing. This clonotype is categorized as medium-sized. What it binds is unknown. Regarding the study as a whole: Tumor mutation count correlated with how many alpha and beta TCRs expanded intratumorally. Coverage of tumor T cells, by estimate, reached 6.5% to 8% for alpha chains and about 13% for beta chains.

TCR cDNA molecules each carried a unique molecular identifier. TCRdb re-derived calls from the 5' RACE reads in MiXCR, one entry per CDR3 protein. The data show 9,000 or so distinct CDR3 sequences, about 3% seen once. Trimming cost V 6 bases and J 5 bases, with 14 bases left between them. The CDR3 runs 14 residues. Germline V gives CDR1 SNHLY, CDR2 FYNNEI. Material: lung tumor tissue, obtained at surgery. The clonotype originates from a male donor with early-stage non-small cell lung cancer. V usage is TRBV2 and J usage is TRBJ2-1, with D possibly TRBD1 on 6 matching bases. CDR3 DNA sequence: TGTGCCAGCAGACAGCGGACAGACAACAATGAGCAGTTCTTC. Translation: CASRQRTDNNEQFF.